These 5 T cell receptor beta chains were sequenced from one sample in a study of CD8 T cells in Susac syndrome. The RNA input was roughly 0.45 to 1 ug, and it was reverse transcribed with random hexamers. TCRdb used MiXCR to reprocess the immunoSEQ multiplex PCR reads, holding one entry per CDR3 protein. Among 100,000 to 150,000 distinct CDR3 sequences listed, over 85% were seen once. Sequenced material: CD8+ T cells from PBMCs. These receptors all stem from a human donor with Susac syndrome.

The chain combines TRBV12-3 or TRBV12-4 with TRBJ2-7; 9 bases align to TRBD2. With V trimmed by 2 bases and J by 3 bases, 5 bases remained unmatched. The CDR3 extends over 15 amino acids. The CDR3 sequence: CASSLQGGRDYEQYF. Written as DNA, the CDR3 is TGTGCCAGCAGTTTACAGGGCGGGAGGGACTACGAGCAGTACTTC.

The chain uses TRBV25-1 and TRBJ2-5, with 12 bases identical to TRBD2. Germline trimming cut 3 bases from V and 2 bases from J; bases unmatched to any gene: 4. The V gene's germline CDR1 is MGHDK and CDR2 SYGVNS. The CDR3 is 16 residues long. The CDR3 loop is CASSELAGGDQETQYF. In DNA form, the CDR3 reads TGTGCCAGCAGTGAGCTAGCGGGGGGGGATCAAGAGACCCAGTACTTC.

J is TRBJ2-7 and V is TRBV5-1, with D possibly being TRBD2 (6 bases). V was pared by 3 bases and J by 0 bases, with 13 bases between. The length of the CDR3 is 15 residues. Germline V lookup: CDR1 SGHRS, CDR2 YFSETQ. CDR3 loop: CASSSGRWYSYEQYF. The CDR3 bases are TGCGCCAGCAGCTCGGGGAGGTGGTACTCCTACGAGCAGTACTTC.

This chain links TRBV21-1 with TRBJ1-2; TRBD1 is the table's D call, not checked against the DNA. TRBV21-1 is recorded as a pseudogene. The CDR3 is made up of 18 amino acids. CDR3: CASSKGSGRAALNYGYTF. The CDR3 DNA follows: TGTGCCAGCAGCAAAGGGTCCGGCCGGGCCGCCCTTAACTATGGCTACACCTTC.

The chain carries TRBV25-1 and TRBJ2-5; unclear D gene. Between the trimmed V and J ends, which lost 0 bases and 1 base, there was a span of 0 bases. The V gene's germline CDR1 is MGHDK and CDR2 SYGVNS. The CDR3 runs to 12 residues. The CDR3 reads CASSEYQETQYF. CDR3 DNA: TGTGCCAGCAGTGAATACCAAGAGACCCAGTACTTC.